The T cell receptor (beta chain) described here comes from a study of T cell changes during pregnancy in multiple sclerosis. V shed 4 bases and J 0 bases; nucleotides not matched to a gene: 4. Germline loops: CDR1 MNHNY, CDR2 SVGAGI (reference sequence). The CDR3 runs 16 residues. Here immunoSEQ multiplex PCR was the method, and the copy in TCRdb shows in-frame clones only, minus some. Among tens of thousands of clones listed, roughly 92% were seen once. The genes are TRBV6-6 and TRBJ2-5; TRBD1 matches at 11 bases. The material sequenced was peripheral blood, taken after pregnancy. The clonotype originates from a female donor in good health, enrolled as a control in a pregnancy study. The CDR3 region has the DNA TGTGCCAGCAGTTTCCCGGGACAGGGGGACCAAGAGACCCAGTACTTC. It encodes CASSFPGQGDQETQYF.